This entry lists 3 T cell receptor beta chains sequenced from one sample in a study of blood T cells in healthy people across ages. Together with a sample-barcoded 5' primer, a J-beta primer mix was included in a second PCR lasting about 6 to 12 cycles. TCRdb fed the 5' RACE reads into MiXCR, producing one record per CDR3 protein. The sample lists 650,000 to 700,000 distinct CDR3 sequences, more than 45% seen once, with about 14% in the top ten. Input material: blood. The origin of the receptors is an elderly woman in good health.

A remark on this clonotype: This may come from a read error, since a much larger clone is one base off. The V and J genes are TRBV10-3 and TRBJ2-1, with D maybe TRBD2 (6 bases). The DNA end is a closer match to TRBJ2-7, so the J assignment may be wrong. The CDR3 contains 16 residues. Germline lookup yields CDR1 ENHRY and CDR2 SYGVKD. The CDR3, as DNA: TGTGCCATCAGTGACCAAGGGAGGAGCTCCTACAATGAGCAGTACTTC. It encodes CAISDQGRSSYNEQYF.

In its sample, this clonotype was seen once. V gene TRBV4-3 combines with J gene TRBJ2-7; D is undetermined. This CDR3 is built from 14 residues. CDR1 is LGHNA, CDR2 YSLEER, per germline. V lost 0 bases to trimming and J lost 1 base, with 7 bases between them. The CDR3 spells CASSQEARSYEQYF. For the CDR3, the DNA is TGCGCCAGCAGCCAAGAGGCGAGATCCTACGAGCAGTACTTC.

This clonotype was observed a single time. The rearrangement uses TRBV2 and TRBJ2-4; 8 positions agree with TRBD1. The J call could be wrong; TRBJ2-5 is a better fit for the DNA end. Looked up from germline, CDR1 is SNHLY and CDR2 is FYNNEI. This CDR3 has 15 residues. For the CDR3, the DNA is TGTGCCAGCAGTTCCCAGGGGGCGATTTTTGAGACCCAGTACTTC. Translated, it gives CASSSQGAIFETQYF.